The 8 T cell receptor beta chains listed next were all sequenced from one sample in a study of cytomegalovirus exposure and HLA in healthy donors. PCR amplification relied on 60 Vbeta primers (plus 13 Jbeta primers). Assay: immunoSEQ multiplex PCR; the TCRdb copy retains only in-frame clones and omits some. The sample holds approximately 180,000 clones, almost 85% seen once. Material for sequencing was PBMCs. The receptors were gathered from a girl aged 10-17 years in good health and CMV-seropositive.

This clone has only a few counts. The rearrangement uses TRBV12-1 and TRBJ2-5; the D call TRBD2 from the table was never checked on the DNA. TRBV12-1 is a pseudogene. CDR3 length: 14 residues. The CDR3 is CASSLFPGRETQYF. The CDR3 DNA sequence: TGTGCCAGCAGCTTATTTCCGGGAAGGGAGACCCAGTACTTC.

This rearrangement joins TRBV27 to TRBJ1-1; 11 bases align to TRBD1. The CDR3 totals 17 residues. The junction had 8 bases not matched to a gene; V was cut back by 5 bases and J by 0 bases. Per the germline V gene, CDR1 is MNHEY and CDR2 is SMNVEV (reference sequence). CDR3 sequence (DNA): TGTGCCAGCAGTCCCTGGCGGACAGGGGGCCTGAACACTGAAGCTTTCTTT. Its protein product is CASSPWRTGGLNTEAFF.

The chain carries TRBV10-3 and TRBJ2-5; tentative D call: TRBD1 (6 bases). The V gene's germline CDR1 is ENHRY and CDR2 SYGVKD. With 5 bases removed from V and 5 bases from J, the gap between germline ends came to 15 bases. CDR3 size: 14 residues. The CDR3 bases are TGTGCCATCAGTCACGCAGGGGAGTCGGAGACCCAGTACTTC. This gives the protein CAISHAGESETQYF.

V gene TRBV2 combines with J gene TRBJ1-1; D is perhaps TRBD1 (5 bases). Deletions cut 4 bases from V and 7 bases from J, with 16 bases between. The CDR3 totals 14 residues. The germline V gene encodes CDR1 SNHLY and CDR2 FYNNEI. This chain's CDR3 is CASSATWGGGEAFF. The DNA of the CDR3 is TGTGCCAGCAGTGCAACTTGGGGGGGAGGTGAAGCTTTCTTT. Drawing the rest from reference TRBV2 and TRBJ1-1, the complete variable domain is EPEVTQTPSHQVTQMGQEVILRCVPISNHLYFYWYRQILGQKVEFLVSFYNNEISEKSEIFDDQFSVERPDGSNFTLKIRSTKLEDSAMYFCASSATWGGGEAFFGQGTRLTVV.

The chain couples TRBV27 to TRBJ2-1; tentatively, D is TRBD2 (5 bases). The CDR3 totals 15 residues. Germline V gene data show CDR1 as MNHEY and CDR2 as SMNVEV (reference sequence). The germline V and J ends were trimmed by 5 bases and 2 bases, with 13 bases remaining between them. The DNA of the CDR3 is TGTGCCAGCAGTGTTCCCGGGGTAGCCTACAATGAGCAGTTCTTC. Translated, it gives CASSVPGVAYNEQFF.

The chain recombines TRBV18 with TRBJ2-1, with 11 nucleotides matching TRBD1. CDR3 length: 14 amino acids. Germline CDR1 and CDR2: KGHSH and LQKENI. J gave up 7 bases and V 7 bases, and 6 bases lay outside the gene matches. The CDR3 region has the DNA TGTGCCAGCTTTGGACAGGGGGCGGTAAATGAGCAGTTCTTC. Translating it yields CASFGQGAVNEQFF.

Regarding this clone: Other DNA sequences in this specimen translate into the identical CDR3. The rearrangement links TRBV5-4 to TRBJ1-2; 8 bases align to TRBD1. Trimming at V came to 4 bases and at J to 2 bases, leaving 4 bases not matched to a gene. The CDR3 length is 14 residues. CDR1 and CDR2 (germline): SGHNT, YYREEE (reference sequence). The CDR3 DNA reads TGTGCCAGCAGCCTTCGACAGGGGAACTATGGCTACACCTTC. This sequence encodes CASSLRQGNYGYTF.

This chain uses TRBV5-1 with TRBJ2-3; a weak D match, TRBD2 (5 bases). Trimming removed 0 bases at V and 0 bases at J, with 8 bases between. This CDR3 is built from 15 residues. Germline V CDR1 and CDR2: SGHRS, YFSETQ. CDR3 in amino acids: CASSLDTGSTDTQYF. CDR3 bases: TGCGCCAGCAGCTTGGATACGGGAAGCACAGATACGCAGTATTTT.